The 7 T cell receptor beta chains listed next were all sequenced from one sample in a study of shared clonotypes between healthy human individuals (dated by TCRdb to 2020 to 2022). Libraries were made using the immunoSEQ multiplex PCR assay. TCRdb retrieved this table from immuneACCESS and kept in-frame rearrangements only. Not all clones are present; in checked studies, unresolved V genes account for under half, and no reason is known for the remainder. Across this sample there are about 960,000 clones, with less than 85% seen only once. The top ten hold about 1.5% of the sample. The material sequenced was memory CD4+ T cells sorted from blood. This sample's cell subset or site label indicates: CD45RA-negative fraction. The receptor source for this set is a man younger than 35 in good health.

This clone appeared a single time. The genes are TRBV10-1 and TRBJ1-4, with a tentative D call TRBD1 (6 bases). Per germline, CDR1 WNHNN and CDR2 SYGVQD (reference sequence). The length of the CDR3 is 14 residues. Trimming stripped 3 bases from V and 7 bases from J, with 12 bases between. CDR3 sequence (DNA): TGCGCCAGCAGTGAACGGGGGGCGCGTGAAAAACTGTTTTTT. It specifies CASSERGAREKLFF.

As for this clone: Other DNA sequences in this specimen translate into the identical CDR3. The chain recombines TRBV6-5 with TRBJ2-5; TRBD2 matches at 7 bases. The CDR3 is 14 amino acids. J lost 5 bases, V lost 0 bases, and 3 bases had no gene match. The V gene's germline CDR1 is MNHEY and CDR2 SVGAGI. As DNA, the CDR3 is TGTGCCAGCAGTTACTCCGGGGGGAGGGAGACCCAGTACTTC. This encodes CASSYSGGRETQYF.

The CDR3 DNA sequence: TGTGCCAGCAGTTTATTCGGGAAGGGGACTGAAGCTTTCTTT. Its protein is CASSLFGKGTEAFF. The rearrangement joins TRBV27 to TRBJ1-1; TRBD1 is a possible D gene (5 bases). V gave up 1 base and J gave up 5 bases, with 11 bases separating them. The CDR3 spans 14 residues. The germline gives CDR1 MNHEY, CDR2 SMNVEV (reference sequence).

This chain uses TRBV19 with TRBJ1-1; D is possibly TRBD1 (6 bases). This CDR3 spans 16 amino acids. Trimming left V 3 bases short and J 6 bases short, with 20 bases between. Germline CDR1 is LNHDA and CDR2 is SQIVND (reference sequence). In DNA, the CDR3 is TGTGCCAGTAGTATTGCGGCTTATCGACAGGTACCTGAAGCTTTCTTT. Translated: CASSIAAYRQVPEAFF.

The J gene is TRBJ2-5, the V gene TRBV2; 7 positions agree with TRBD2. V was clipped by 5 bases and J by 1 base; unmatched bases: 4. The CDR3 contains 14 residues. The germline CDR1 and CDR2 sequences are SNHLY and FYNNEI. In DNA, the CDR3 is TGTGCCAGCAGTCTACTAGCGTTCCAAGAGACCCAGTACTTC. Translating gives CASSLLAFQETQYF.

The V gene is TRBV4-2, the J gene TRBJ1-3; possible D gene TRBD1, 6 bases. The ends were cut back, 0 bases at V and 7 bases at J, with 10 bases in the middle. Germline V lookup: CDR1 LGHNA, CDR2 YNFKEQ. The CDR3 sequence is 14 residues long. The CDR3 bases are TGTGCCAGCAGCCAAGAGATAAGGGGGAACACCATATATTTT. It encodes CASSQEIRGNTIYF.

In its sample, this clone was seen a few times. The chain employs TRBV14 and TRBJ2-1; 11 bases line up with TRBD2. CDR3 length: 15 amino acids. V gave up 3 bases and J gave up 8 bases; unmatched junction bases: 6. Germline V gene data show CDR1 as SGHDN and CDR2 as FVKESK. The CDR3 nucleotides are TGTGCCAGCAGCCAGCTAGCGGGAGGTTTGGATGAGCAGTTCTTC. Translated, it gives CASSQLAGGLDEQFF.